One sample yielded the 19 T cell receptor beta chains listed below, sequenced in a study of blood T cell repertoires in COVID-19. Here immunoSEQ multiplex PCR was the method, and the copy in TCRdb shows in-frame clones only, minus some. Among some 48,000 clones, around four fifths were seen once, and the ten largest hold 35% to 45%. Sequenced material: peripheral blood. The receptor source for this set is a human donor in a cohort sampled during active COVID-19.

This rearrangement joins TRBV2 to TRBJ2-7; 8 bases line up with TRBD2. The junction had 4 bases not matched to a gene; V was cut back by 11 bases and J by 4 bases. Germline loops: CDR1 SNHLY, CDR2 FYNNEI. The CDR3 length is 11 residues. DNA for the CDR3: TGTGCCGGGGGACTAGGGTACGAGCAGTACTTC. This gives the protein CAGGLGYEQYF.

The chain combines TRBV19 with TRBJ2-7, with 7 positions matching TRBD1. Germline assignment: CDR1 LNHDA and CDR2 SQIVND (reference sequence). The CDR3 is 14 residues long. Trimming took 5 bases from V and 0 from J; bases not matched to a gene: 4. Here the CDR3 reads CASSEQGSSYEQYV. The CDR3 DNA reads TGTGCCAGTAGTGAACAGGGGAGCTCCTACGAGCAGTACGTC.

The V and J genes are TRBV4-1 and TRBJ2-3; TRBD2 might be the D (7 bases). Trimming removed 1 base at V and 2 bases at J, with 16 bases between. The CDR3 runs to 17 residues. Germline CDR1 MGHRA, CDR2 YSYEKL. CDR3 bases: TGCGCCAGCAGCCAAGGCCAGTGGGGGGGCCCCACAGATACGCAGTATTTT. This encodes CASSQGQWGGPTDTQYF.

The CDR3 region has the DNA TGTGCCAGCAGCTTAGCGCCGGTTGGTCAGCCCCAGCATTTT. Amino acids: CASSLAPVGQPQHF. The V call is TRBV11-2, the J call TRBJ1-5; D remains unclear. This CDR3 is built from 14 residues. V lost 1 base to trimming and J lost 6 bases, with 10 bases between them. Germline CDR1 and CDR2: SGHAT and FQNNGV.

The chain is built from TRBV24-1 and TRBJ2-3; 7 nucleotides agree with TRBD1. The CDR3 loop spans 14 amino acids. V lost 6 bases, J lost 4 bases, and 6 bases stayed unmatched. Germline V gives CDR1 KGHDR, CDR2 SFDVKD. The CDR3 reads CATSYPDRPDTQYF. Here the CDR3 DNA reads TGTGCCACCAGTTACCCGGACAGGCCAGATACGCAGTATTTT.

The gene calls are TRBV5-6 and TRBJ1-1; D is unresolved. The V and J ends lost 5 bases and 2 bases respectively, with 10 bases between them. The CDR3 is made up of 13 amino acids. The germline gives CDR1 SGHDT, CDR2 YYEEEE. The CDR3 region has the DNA TGTGCCAGCAGTCTCGCAGGTAACACTGAAGCTTTCTTT. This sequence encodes CASSLAGNTEAFF.

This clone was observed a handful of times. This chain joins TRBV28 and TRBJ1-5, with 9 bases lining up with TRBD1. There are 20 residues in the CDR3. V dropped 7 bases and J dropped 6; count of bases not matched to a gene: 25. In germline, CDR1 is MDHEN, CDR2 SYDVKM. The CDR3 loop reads CASISFVEWDRVGGRQPQHF. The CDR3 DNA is TGTGCCAGCATCAGTTTTGTGGAGTGGGACAGGGTGGGGGGACGTCAGCCCCAGCATTTT.

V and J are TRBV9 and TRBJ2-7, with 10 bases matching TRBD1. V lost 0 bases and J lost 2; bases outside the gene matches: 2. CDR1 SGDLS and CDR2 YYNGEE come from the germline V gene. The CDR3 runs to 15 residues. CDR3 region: CASSVETGGTYEQYF. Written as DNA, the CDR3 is TGTGCCAGCAGCGTAGAGACAGGGGGCACCTACGAGCAGTACTTC.

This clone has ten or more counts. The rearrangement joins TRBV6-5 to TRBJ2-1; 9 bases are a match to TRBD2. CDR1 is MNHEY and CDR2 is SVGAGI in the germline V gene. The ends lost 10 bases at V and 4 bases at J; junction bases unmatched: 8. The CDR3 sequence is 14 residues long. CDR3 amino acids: CATRVGLAYNEQFF. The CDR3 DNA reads TGTGCCACCAGGGTTGGACTAGCGTACAATGAGCAGTTCTTC.

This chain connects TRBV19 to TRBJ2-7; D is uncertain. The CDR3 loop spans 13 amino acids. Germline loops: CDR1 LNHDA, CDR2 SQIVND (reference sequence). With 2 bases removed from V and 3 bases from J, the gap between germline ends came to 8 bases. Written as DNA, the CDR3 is TGTGCCAGTAGTATAATCAGTTTCTACGAGCAGTACTTC. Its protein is CASSIISFYEQYF. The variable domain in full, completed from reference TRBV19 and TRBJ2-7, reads DGGITQSPKYLFRKEGQNVTLSCEQNLNHDAMYWYRQDPGQGLRLIYYSQIVNDFQKGDIAEGYSVSREKKESFPLTVTSAQKNPTAFYLCASSIISFYEQYFGPGTRLTVT.

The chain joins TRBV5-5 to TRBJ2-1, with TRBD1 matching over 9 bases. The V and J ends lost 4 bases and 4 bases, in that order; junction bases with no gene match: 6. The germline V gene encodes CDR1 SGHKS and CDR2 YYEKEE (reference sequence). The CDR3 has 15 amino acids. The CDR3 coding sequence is TGTGCCAGCAGCCCTCTGGGGACAGGGTACAATGAGCAGTTCTTC. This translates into CASSPLGTGYNEQFF.

The chain's CDR3 is CASSIGGRGTEAFF. The CDR3 coding sequence is TGTGCCAGTAGTATAGGTGGGAGGGGTACTGAAGCTTTCTTT. This chain links TRBV19 with TRBJ1-1, with a tentative D call TRBD1 (5 bases). The V end lost 1 base, the J end lost 5 bases, and 11 bases lay between the germline ends. CDR3 length: 14 amino acids. Germline CDR1 is LNHDA and CDR2 is SQIVND (reference sequence).

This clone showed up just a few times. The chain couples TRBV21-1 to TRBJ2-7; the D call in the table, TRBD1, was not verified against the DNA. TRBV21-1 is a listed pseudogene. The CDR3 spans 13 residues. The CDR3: CASSKTAGYEQYV. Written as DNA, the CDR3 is TGTGCCAGCAGCAAAACGGCAGGGTACGAGCAGTACGTC.

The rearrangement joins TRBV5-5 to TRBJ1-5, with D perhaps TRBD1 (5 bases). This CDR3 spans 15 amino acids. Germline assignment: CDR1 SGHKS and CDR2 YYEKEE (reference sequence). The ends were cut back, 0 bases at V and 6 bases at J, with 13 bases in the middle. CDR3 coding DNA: TGTGCCAGCAGCTTGGTGAGGGGACTGGCTCAGCCCCAGCATTTT. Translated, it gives CASSLVRGLAQPQHF.

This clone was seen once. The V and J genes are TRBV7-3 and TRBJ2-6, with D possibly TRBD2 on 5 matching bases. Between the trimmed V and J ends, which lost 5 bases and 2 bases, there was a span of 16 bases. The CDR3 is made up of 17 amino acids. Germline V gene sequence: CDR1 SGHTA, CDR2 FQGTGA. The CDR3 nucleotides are TGTGCCAGCAGCGGGCGGGCTCCCGGGGCTGGGGCCAACGTCCTGACTTTC. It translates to CASSGRAPGAGANVLTF.

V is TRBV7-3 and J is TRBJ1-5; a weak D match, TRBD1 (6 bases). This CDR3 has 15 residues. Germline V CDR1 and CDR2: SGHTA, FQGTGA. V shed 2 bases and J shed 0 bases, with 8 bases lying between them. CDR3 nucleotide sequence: TGTGCCAGCAGCTTACAAGGGGGTAGCAATCAGCCCCAGCATTTT. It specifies CASSLQGGSNQPQHF.

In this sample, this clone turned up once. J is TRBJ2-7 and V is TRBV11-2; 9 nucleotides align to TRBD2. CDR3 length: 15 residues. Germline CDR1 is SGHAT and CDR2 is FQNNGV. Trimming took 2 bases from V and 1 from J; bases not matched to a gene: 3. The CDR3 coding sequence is TGTGCCAGCAGCTTAAGTAGCGGGGGATCCTACGAGCAGTACGTC. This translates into CASSLSSGGSYEQYV.

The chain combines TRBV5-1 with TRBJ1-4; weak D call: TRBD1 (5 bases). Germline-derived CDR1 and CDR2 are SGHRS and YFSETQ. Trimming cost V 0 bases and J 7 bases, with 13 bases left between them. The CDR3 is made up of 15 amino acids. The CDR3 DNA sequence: TGCGCCAGCAGCTTGGGCGGGACCCCCGCTGAAAAACTGTTTTTT. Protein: CASSLGGTPAEKLFF.

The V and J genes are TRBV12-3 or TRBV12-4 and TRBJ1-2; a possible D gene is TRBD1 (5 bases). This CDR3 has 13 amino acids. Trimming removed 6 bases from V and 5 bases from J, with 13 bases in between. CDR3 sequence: CASRVGQGYGYTF. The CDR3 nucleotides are TGTGCCAGCAGGGTCGGGCAGGGTTATGGCTACACCTTC.